This T cell receptor beta chain appears in the sequencing data of a study of control samples from healthy donors and cancer patients. Profiled with immunoSEQ multiplex PCR; TCRdb holds only in-frame clones, not every one. Counted here are around 150,000 clones, roughly 95% occurring once; the ten biggest clones make up approximately 1%. The sample was blood. The receptor's source is a woman younger than 45 in good health.

In DNA, the CDR3 is TGTGCCAGCAGGGAGGGACTAGCGAGCTTTACGCAGTATTTT. Protein sequence: CASREGLASFTQYF. The chain is built from TRBV2 and TRBJ2-3; 10 nucleotides match TRBD2. V trimming: 6 bases; J trimming: 8 bases; junction bases outside the gene matches: 8. CDR1 is SNHLY, CDR2 FYNNEI, per germline. The CDR3 loop spans 14 amino acids.